This T cell receptor (beta chain) was captured in a study of cytomegalovirus exposure and HLA in healthy donors. Primers for the PCR totalled 60 Vbeta and 13 Jbeta. Only in-frame clones appear in the TCRdb table, and some are missing; sequencing was by immunoSEQ multiplex PCR. The sample carries 180,000 or so clones, roughly 10% recorded once. The source of this sequence is a woman aged 25 to 45 in good health and CMV-seropositive. Sequenced input: PBMCs.

Here the CDR3 reads CATSRLGIGGGGEKLFF. CDR3 nucleotide sequence: TGTGCCACCAGCAGATTGGGAATAGGGGGCGGTGGAGAAAAACTGTTTTTT. V gene TRBV15 combines with J gene TRBJ1-4, with TRBD1 matching over 7 bases. The V gene's germline CDR1 is LNHNV and CDR2 YYDKDF (reference sequence). The CDR3 runs 17 residues. The J segment lost 8 bases and the V segment lost 2 bases, leaving 14 bases of the junction unmatched.